A single sample gave rise to the 14 T cell receptor beta chains below, sequenced in a study of CD8+ T cells in alopecia areata. Extraction and reverse transcription of RNA yielded cDNA as the sequencing template. Using immunoSEQ multiplex PCR, the repertoire was profiled, and TCRdb retains in-frame clones only, with some absent. Among about 180,000 clones listed, 50% to 75% were seen once. Treatment in this sample: oral pan-JAK inhibitor, 5-10 mg twice daily. This specimen was CD4+ T cells sorted from blood, taken between weeks 55 and 70, from a patient treated with tofacitinib. The receptors stem from a human donor with alopecia areata.

This chain uses TRBV4-1 with TRBJ1-5; D is ambiguous. The CDR3 has 15 amino acids. The V end lost 0 bases, the J end lost 3 bases, and 9 bases lay between the germline ends. CDR1 and CDR2 (germline): MGHRA, YSYEKL. The CDR3 region is CASSQDVQINQPQHF. CDR3 sequence (DNA): TGCGCCAGCAGCCAAGATGTGCAGATCAATCAGCCCCAGCATTTT.

This clone was seen only a few times. The rearrangement links TRBV10-3 to TRBJ2-7; D not certain. The CDR3 totals 13 residues. Germline V gives CDR1 ENHRY, CDR2 SYGVKD. Trimming removed 0 bases at V and 3 bases at J, with 6 bases between. Written as DNA, the CDR3 is TGTGCCATCAGTGAGTCCCCAGTCTACGAGCAGTACTTC. Its protein product is CAISESPVYEQYF.

The gene calls are TRBV10-3 and TRBJ1-6; TRBD1 is a possible D gene (5 bases). The CDR3 extends over 13 amino acids. The V end was cut by 2 bases, the J end by 11 bases, with 10 bases between. The germline V gene encodes CDR1 ENHRY and CDR2 SYGVKD. The CDR3 sequence is CAISEDSGPPLHF. CDR3 DNA sequence: TGTGCCATCAGTGAGGACAGCGGTCCACCCCTCCACTTT.

The chain recombines TRBV30 with TRBJ2-7, with D perhaps being TRBD1 or TRBD2 (6 bases each). CDR3 length: 13 residues. The germline V gene has CDR1 GTSNPN and CDR2 SVGIG (reference sequence). Deletions cut 2 bases from V and 4 bases from J, with 12 bases between. The CDR3 DNA is TGTGCCTGGAGTAGGAGGGGGATTTACGAGCAGTACTTC. This translates into CAWSRRGIYEQYF.

This clone turned up a few times. This chain joins TRBV5-6 and TRBJ2-1, with 8 bases lining up with TRBD2. Germline CDR1 reads SGHDT; CDR2 reads YYEEEE. There are 16 residues in the CDR3. Losses at the gene ends were 4 bases for V and 5 bases for J; bases not matched to a gene: 11. Here the CDR3 reads CASSRLGGGIDNEQFF. The DNA of the CDR3 is TGTGCCAGCAGCCGATTAGGCGGGGGGATTGACAATGAGCAGTTCTTC.

The chain has TRBV29-1 and TRBJ1-1; TRBD1 matches 9 bases. Germline CDR1 is SQVTM and CDR2 is ANQGSEA. The CDR3 spans 14 residues. Germline trimming cut 6 bases from V and 3 bases from J; bases unmatched to any gene: 8. The CDR3 bases are TGCAGCGTCCATGTACAGGGGGCGTACACTGAAGCTTTCTTT. Its protein is CSVHVQGAYTEAFF.

As to this clone: This sample includes further DNA sequences coding for the same CDR3. V and J are TRBV29-1 and TRBJ1-1; a weak D match, TRBD1 (5 bases). V shed 3 bases and J shed 1 base, with 9 bases lying between them. Germline CDR1 is SQVTM and CDR2 is ANQGSEA. The CDR3 length is 13 residues. The DNA of the CDR3 is TGCAGCGTTGAGGGGCGAGCGAACACTGAAGCTTTCTTT. Translating it yields CSVEGRANTEAFF.

This clone showed up just a few times. The chain employs TRBV7-2 and TRBJ1-5; D may be TRBD1 (5 bases). CDR3 size: 17 residues. V was pared by 0 bases and J by 3 bases, with 15 bases between. Germline values: CDR1 SGHTA, CDR2 FQGNSA. CDR3 DNA sequence: TGTGCCAGCAGCTTAGCGATGGGGCCAGGCCACAATCAGCCCCAGCATTTT. Encoded protein: CASSLAMGPGHNQPQHF.

V is TRBV5-1 and J is TRBJ2-3; 8 bases map to TRBD2. CDR3 length: 16 amino acids. The germline CDR1 and CDR2 sequences are SGHRS and YFSETQ. V lost 4 bases and J lost 0; bases outside the gene matches: 7. This chain's CDR3 is CASSVTSGASTDTQYF. CDR3 sequence (DNA): TGCGCCAGCAGCGTAACTAGCGGAGCTAGCACAGATACGCAGTATTTT.

The chain has TRBV2 and TRBJ2-3, with D possibly being TRBD1 or TRBD2 (5 bases each). Germline V gives CDR1 SNHLY, CDR2 FYNNEI. Trimming pared 7 bases from V and 8 bases from J, leaving 13 bases between. CDR3 size: 12 residues. CDR3 loop: CASMAPGTTQYF. For the CDR3, the DNA is TGTGCCAGCATGGCCCCGGGGACTACGCAGTATTTT.

The CDR3 here is CASSLDNSNTEAFF. In nucleotides, the CDR3 is TGCGCCAGCAGCTTGGACAACTCGAACACTGAAGCTTTCTTT. V gene TRBV5-1 combines with J gene TRBJ1-1; D gene ambiguous. Trimming cost V 0 bases and J 1 base, with 7 bases left between them. The CDR3 sequence is 14 residues long. CDR1 and CDR2 (germline): SGHRS, YFSETQ.

Concerning this clone itself: A read error may account for a junction end that differs from germline. This chain joins TRBV6-5 and TRBJ2-5; either TRBD1 or TRBD2 may supply D (5 bases each). Per the germline V gene, CDR1 is MNHEY and CDR2 is SVGAGI. CDR3 size: 13 residues. The CDR3 is CASSSERFGTSNF. CDR3 bases: TGTGCCAGCAGTTCAGAACGGTTCGGGACCAGCAACTTC.

The rearrangement joins TRBV29-1 to TRBJ2-3, with D unclear. Trimming removed 2 bases from V and 2 bases from J, with 8 bases in between. The CDR3 sequence is 13 residues long. Germline CDR1 and CDR2: SQVTM and ANQGSEA. CDR3: CSVEIQFTDTQYF. For the CDR3, the DNA is TGCAGCGTTGAAATACAGTTCACAGATACGCAGTATTTT.

CDR3 nucleotide sequence: TGTGCCAGCAGTCCCCAAGGGGTGGCTTCACCCCTCCACTTT. This translates into CASSPQGVASPLHF. The chain combines TRBV27 with TRBJ1-6; TRBD1 might be the D (5 bases). Trimming pared 5 bases from V and 9 bases from J, leaving 14 bases between. The CDR3 spans 14 residues. The V gene's germline CDR1 is MNHEY and CDR2 SMNVEV (reference sequence).